These T cell receptor beta chains were read from a single sample in a study of blood T cell repertoires in COVID-19. Assay: immunoSEQ multiplex PCR; the TCRdb copy retains only in-frame clones and omits some. The top ten hold about 18% of the sample, which has approximately 120,000 clones, about 77% seen once. Sequencing was done on a sample of peripheral blood. The receptors originated from a man older than 75 with acute or convalescent COVID-19. Both conserved end residues are part of each CDR3. A D gene is named only where the DNA matches it firmly. Only part of the rows carry a size: once, few, many, or a class if the clone is expanded.

J | length | D | size | V | DNA | CDR3
TRBJ2-1 | 13 | TRBD2 | NA | TRBV7-9 | TGTGCCAGCAGCTTAGGCGGGGAGGGTGAGCAGTTCTTC | CASSLGGEGEQFF
TRBJ1-3 | 17 | TRBD1 | once | TRBV3-1/TRBV3-2 | TGTGCCAGCAGCCTAGTACAGGGGGCCCTCTCTGGAAACACCATATATTTT | CASSLVQGALSGNTIYF
TRBJ2-7 | 15 | TRBD2 | NA | TRBV14 | TGTGCCAGCAGACTTAGCGGGGGGGCTTCCTACGAGCAGTACTTC | CASRLSGGASYEQYF
TRBJ1-1 | 14 | NA | NA | TRBV28 | TGTGCCAGCAGTGGTCCACGGACAGACACTGAAGCTTTCTTT | CASSGPRTDTEAFF
TRBJ2-7 | 17 | TRBD2 | few | TRBV11-2 | TGTGCCAGCAGCTTAGATCTTCCGGGCGGGGGTTCCTACGAGCAGTACTTC | CASSLDLPGGGSYEQYF
TRBJ2-7 | 12 | TRBD1 | once | TRBV12-3/TRBV12-4 | TGTGCCACCGCTAGGGGGCCCTACGAGCAGTACTTC | CATARGPYEQYF
TRBJ2-5 | 15 | NA | NA | TRBV7-2 | TGTGCCAGCAGCTTAGCGCCGGGACTCGAAGAGACCCAGTACTTC | CASSLAPGLEETQYF
TRBJ2-5 | 15 | TRBD1 | NA | TRBV6-1 | TGTGCCAGCAGTGAATGGGGACAGGTTCAAGAGACCCAGTACTTC | CASSEWGQVQETQYF
TRBJ1-5 | 15 | NA | NA | TRBV2 | TGTGCCAGCAGTGCGGCCAGGGCGGATATTCAGCCCCAGCATTTT | CASSAARADIQPQHF
TRBJ1-1 | 14 | TRBD1 | many | TRBV5-1 | TGCGCCAGCAGCAGGGGACAGCCCAACACTGAAGCTTTCTTT | CASSRGQPNTEAFF
TRBJ2-3 | 15 | NA | once | TRBV5-1 | TGCGCCAGCAGCCCGGAGGGGGGGAGCACAGATACGCAGTATTTT | CASSPEGGSTDTQYF
TRBJ1-3 | 16 | TRBD1 | once | TRBV5-1 | TGCGCCAGCAGCCGCGGGACAGGGGGCTCTGGAAACACCATATATTTT | CASSRGTGGSGNTIYF
TRBJ2-2 | 16 | NA | NA | TRBV5-1 | TGCGCCAGCAGCTTGGCCCCCACAGGGTTTACCGGGGAGCTGTTTTTT | CASSLAPTGFTGELFF
TRBJ1-3 | 18 | NA | few | TRBV7-2 | TGTGCCAGCAGCCAAGGCCCTGCCAGGCTCCTCTCTGGAAACACCATATATTTT | CASSQGPARLLSGNTIYF
TRBJ2-7 | 13 | TRBD1 | NA | TRBV3-1/TRBV3-2 | TGTGCCAGCAGCCCAGGGGGCGTCTCCGAGCAGTACTTC | CASSPGGVSEQYF
TRBJ2-7 | 14 | NA | NA | TRBV5-1 | TGCGCCAGCAGCTTGGACCAGCGGTCCTACGAGCAGTACTTC | CASSLDQRSYEQYF
TRBJ1-1 | 16 | TRBD1 | NA | TRBV15 | TGTGCCACCAGCAGGGGCGGGGACAGGGGTAACACTGAAGCTTTCTTT | CATSRGGDRGNTEAFF
TRBJ1-6 | 14 | NA | NA | TRBV5-5 | TGTGCCAGCAGACCCGGGTGGATCAATTCACCCCTCCACTTT | CASRPGWINSPLHF
TRBJ2-1 | 15 | NA | few | TRBV28 | TGTGCCAGCTATCCCGGGACTTTGTCCTACAATGAGCAGTTCTTC | CASYPGTLSYNEQFF
TRBJ2-5 | 14 | NA | NA | TRBV4-1 | TGCGCCAGCAGGGGGGGTAAGGGGAAAGAGACCCAGTACTTC | CASRGGKGKETQYF
TRBJ2-1 | 15 | NA | NA | TRBV10-2 | TGCGCCAGCAGGGAGACGGGAAAGTCCTACAATGAGCAGTTCTTC | CASRETGKSYNEQFF
TRBJ2-1 | 14 | NA | NA | TRBV27 | TGTGCCAGCAGCTCCGAGGGTAGCAGGATGGCTCGGTTCTTC | CASSSEGSRMARFF
TRBJ2-2 | 15 | NA | NA | TRBV2 | TGTGCCAGCGGTTGGAGGCCCCCGAACACCGGGGAGCTGTTTTTT | CASGWRPPNTGELFF
TRBJ2-7 | 13 | NA | NA | TRBV27 | TGTGCCAGCAGTATGGACAGCCCCTACGAGCAGTACTTC | CASSMDSPYEQYF
TRBJ2-6 | 22 | TRBD1 | NA | TRBV5-1 | TGCGCCAGCAGCCGGACACCGGTCCCGGACAGGGGGGAATTCTCTGGGGCCAACGTCCTGACTTTC | CASSRTPVPDRGEFSGANVLTF
TRBJ1-5 | 13 | NA | NA | TRBV3-1/TRBV3-2 | TGTGCCAGCAGCCAATCCGGTATCCAGCCCCAGCATTTT | CASSQSGIQPQHF
TRBJ2-5 | 15 | NA | NA | TRBV21-1 | TGTGCCAGCAGCAAAAGGGAGGCAGTAAAAGAGACCCAGTACTTC | CASSKREAVKETQYF
TRBJ2-1 | 12 | NA | once | TRBV4-2 | TGTGCCAGCAGGACAGGACGGAATGAGCAGTTCTTC | CASRTGRNEQFF
TRBJ2-1 | 20 | TRBD2 | NA | TRBV11-3 | TGTGCCAGCAGCATCTGTTCCGGGACTAGCGGGGGGCGCTATTACAATGAGCAGTTCTTC | CASSICSGTSGGRYYNEQFF
TRBJ2-2 | 15 | NA | NA | TRBV19 | TGTGCCAGTAGTAGGTCAGGGGTCAATCCCGGGGAGCTGTTTTTT | CASSRSGVNPGELFF
TRBJ1-5 | 12 | NA | NA | TRBV6-1 | TGTGCCAGCAGTGAAGCGGACAGAGCTAGGGATTTT | CASSEADRARDF
TRBJ2-2 | 15 | NA | NA | TRBV5-1 | TGCGCCAGCAGCTTGGCGGGTGGGTCCCCCGGGGAGCTGTTTTTT | CASSLAGGSPGELFF
TRBJ2-1 | 15 | TRBD2 | few | TRBV2 | TGTGCCAGCAGTGTTGCAAGCGGGGGGGCCTTTGAGCAGTTCTTC | CASSVASGGAFEQFF
TRBJ1-2 | 15 | TRBD1 | once | TRBV6-2/TRBV6-3 | TGTGCCAGCAGCGAGACCGGGACAGCTTCTTATGGCTACACCTTC | CASSETGTASYGYTF
TRBJ2-4 | 18 | TRBD2 | NA | TRBV27 | TGTGCCAGCAGGAAGACTAGCGGGGGGGCTCGGGCCAAAAACATTCAGTACTTC | CASRKTSGGARAKNIQYF
TRBJ1-5 | 14 | TRBD1 | NA | TRBV7-2 | TGTGCCAGCAGCTTAGCACAGGGGTCATCGCCCCAGCATTTT | CASSLAQGSSPQHF
TRBJ2-7 | 13 | NA | few | TRBV19 | TGTGCCAGTAGTTCGGCGGCCGCCTACGAGCAGTACTTC | CASSSAAAYEQYF
TRBJ2-7 | 15 | NA | many | TRBV4-3 | TGCGCCAGCAGCCTCCATGGTCCCGGGACTTACGAGCAGTACTTC | CASSLHGPGTYEQYF
TRBJ1-2 | 14 | TRBD1 | many | TRBV10-3 | TGTGCCATCAGCGGACAGGGAGTTATGCATGGCTACACCTTC | CAISGQGVMHGYTF
TRBJ2-3 | 13 | TRBD1 | NA | TRBV5-6 | TGTGCCAGCAGCTCTTCTACAGGGGTGGGTTTGTATTTT | CASSSSTGVGLYF
TRBJ2-5 | 15 | TRBD1 | NA | TRBV7-9 | TGTGCCAGCAGCCATTACCAGGGGGCCCGAGAGACCCAGTACTTC | CASSHYQGARETQYF
TRBJ2-1 | 14 | NA | NA | TRBV4-2 | TGTGCCAGCAGCCAACAGCGAGGCTACAATGAGCAGTTCTTC | CASSQQRGYNEQFF
TRBJ1-1 | 15 | TRBD1 | NA | TRBV19 | TGTGCCAGTAGGTCAGGGGGCGGTGAGAACACTGAAGCTTTCTTT | CASRSGGGENTEAFF
TRBJ1-3 | 16 | NA | NA | TRBV3-1/TRBV3-2 | TGTGCCAGCAGCCAAGAAGGTGGAGGGGATGGAAACACCATATATTTT | CASSQEGGGDGNTIYF
TRBJ2-7 | 16 | NA | NA | TRBV7-8 | TGTGCCAGCAGCTACGGACTGGCTACGAGCTCCTACGAGCAGTACTTC | CASSYGLATSSYEQYF
TRBJ1-5 | 15 | NA | NA | TRBV6-5 | TGTGCCAGCAGACCATTGACAGGACACAATCAGCCCCAGCATTTT | CASRPLTGHNQPQHF
TRBJ2-7 | 16 | TRBD2 | once | TRBV4-2 | TGTGCCAGCAGCCAGGCCACTAGCGGGGGATCCTACGAGCAGTACTTC | CASSQATSGGSYEQYF
TRBJ2-2 | 16 | TRBD2 | NA | TRBV14 | TGTGCCAGCAGCCGCCGGGGGGGAGTGAACACCGGGGAGCTGTTTTTT | CASSRRGGVNTGELFF
TRBJ2-7 | 14 | NA | NA | TRBV19 | TGTGCCAGTAGTGCAAAGGCAGGGCCCTACGAGCAGTACTTC | CASSAKAGPYEQYF
TRBJ2-2 | 14 | NA | NA | TRBV24-1 | TGTGCCACCAGGCAGGGGGGGAACACCGGGGAGCTGTTTTTT | CATRQGGNTGELFF
TRBJ2-5 | 14 | NA | NA | TRBV5-1 | TGCGCCAGCAGCGGGAATGACAGAAAAGAGACCCAGTACTTC | CASSGNDRKETQYF
TRBJ2-5 | 13 | TRBD1 | NA | TRBV9 | TGTGCCAGCAGCGTAGGGACAGGGGGGACCCAGTACTTC | CASSVGTGGTQYF
TRBJ1-1 | 13 | NA | NA | TRBV6-6 | TGTGCCAGCAGTTACGAAGCGAACACTGAAGCTTTCTTT | CASSYEANTEAFF
TRBJ1-1 | 15 | TRBD1 | few | TRBV5-1 | TGCGCCAGCAGCACCCTACAGGGGGCGAACACTGAAGCTTTCTTT | CASSTLQGANTEAFF
TRBJ2-5 | 16 | TRBD2 | NA | TRBV4-3 | TGCGCCAGCAGCCAAGGGCTAGCGGGGGGCCAAGAGACCCAGTACTTC | CASSQGLAGGQETQYF
TRBJ2-7 | 13 | NA | NA | TRBV6-6 | TGTGCCAGCAGCCTCCACCTAGCCTACGAGCAGTACTTC | CASSLHLAYEQYF
TRBJ2-7 | 13 | NA | NA | TRBV2 | TGTGCCAGCAGTGACAGGGGAACCTACGAGCAGTACTTC | CASSDRGTYEQYF